The present T cell receptor (beta chain) was sequenced within a study of response to subunit inactivated influenza vaccine (dated 2018 in TCRdb). In terms of the full investigation: The study used deep quantitative T cell receptor repertoire profiling to track responses to a trivalent subunit inactivated influenza vaccine.

CDR1 and CDR2, per the germline V gene (reference sequence), are MNHEY and SMNVEV. Trimming takes 4 bases off V and 6 bases off J; junction bases not matched to a gene: 4. The CDR3 starts with the cysteine, ends with the phenylalanine, and has 15 residues. Of the read, only the CDR3 DNA is kept; its 45 bases are in frame from base 1. A few counts support this clonotype. No antigen is known for it. Base qualities are not recorded, but no much larger clone differs from it by a single base. Findings and caveats that apply to the study as a whole: The authors suggested that each seasonal influenza vaccination may recruit only a limited number of new T cells.

Libraries came from RT-PCR. These reads were obtained on an Illumina HiSeq 2500. TCRdb applied fastp at Q25 and MiXCR to the public reads, then kept only in-frame beta chains. Every entry covers one CDR3 protein and lists the most common genes and DNA from its rows. The sample contains about 650,000 distinct CDR3 sequences, around a sixth of them found a single time. Clones ranked in the top ten supply around 10% of the sample. This receptor was taken from a man aged 50 to 60 who received an inactivated influenza vaccine. Donor details come from another sample of the same person, matched by shared clones. The sequenced sample was PBMCs from blood, obtained 12 days after vaccination. The receptor chain draws on TRBV27 and TRBJ2-2, with TRBD2 identical over 11 junction bases. CDR3 reads: CASSSLAGASGELFF. The nucleotide sequence reads as follows: TGTGCCAGCAGTTCACTAGCGGGGGCATCCGGGGAGCTGTTTTTT.